The 16 T cell receptor beta chains listed next were all sequenced from one sample in a study of blood T cell repertoires in COVID-19. Sequencing was performed with immunoSEQ multiplex PCR; in TCRdb, only in-frame clones are kept and a portion is missing. Among some 120,000 clones listed, around 85% were seen once. The sequenced sample was peripheral blood. The receptors stem from a human donor in a cohort sampled during active COVID-19.

The rearrangement links TRBV11-3 to TRBJ2-5; the D is unclear. The germline V gene encodes CDR1 SGHNT and CDR2 YENEEA. Trimming left V 4 bases short and J 5 bases short, with 8 bases between. The CDR3 sequence is 12 residues long. CDR3 sequence reads: CASSSPGETQYF. In DNA, the CDR3 is TGTGCCAGCAGCTCCCCCGGGGAGACCCAGTACTTC.

The CDR3 sequence: CASSSEVGRKFTNTGELFF. The CDR3 nucleotides read TGTGCCAGCAGCTCGGAGGTCGGGAGAAAATTTACGAACACCGGGGAGCTGTTTTTT. The chain uses TRBV5-4 and TRBJ2-2; tentatively, D is TRBD2 (6 bases). CDR1 and CDR2 from the germline V gene are SGHNT and YYREEE (reference sequence). The CDR3 is 19 residues long. V gave up 3 bases and J gave up 0 bases, with 21 bases separating them.

The V call is TRBV11-3, the J call TRBJ2-2; 8 nucleotides agree with TRBD2. CDR1 and CDR2 from the germline V gene are SGHNT and YENEEA. V lost 1 base to trimming and J lost 1 base; unmatched junction nucleotides: 2. CDR3 length equals 16 residues. The CDR3 DNA reads TGTGCCAGCAGCTTAGTGCTAGCGGGGAACACCGGGGAGCTGTTTTTT. It is translated as CASSLVLAGNTGELFF.

The gene calls are TRBV18 and TRBJ1-6; D may be TRBD1 (5 bases). In germline, CDR1 is KGHSH, CDR2 LQKENI. This CDR3 has 15 residues. Trimming cost V 5 bases and J 7 bases, with 15 bases left between them. In DNA form, the CDR3 reads TGTGCCAGCTCAAGGGAGGGGCCGGGAAATTCACCCCTCCACTTT. Its translation is CASSREGPGNSPLHF.

This clone came up once. The rearrangement uses TRBV2 and TRBJ1-2, with 10 bases identical to TRBD1. V gave up 7 bases and J gave up 5 bases; unmatched junction bases: 13. Germline V CDR1 and CDR2: SNHLY, FYNNEI. This CDR3 is 16 amino acids long. The CDR3 coding sequence is TGTGCCAGCACAGAAAGGACAGGGGGGTTAAGTTATGGCTACACCTTC. Translation gives CASTERTGGLSYGYTF.

J is TRBJ2-3 and V is TRBV12-3 or TRBV12-4; 10 bases align to TRBD2. The CDR3 runs to 12 residues. V was clipped by 4 bases and J by 12 bases; unmatched bases: 4. CDR3 coding DNA: TGTGCCAGCAGTTCCGGACTAGCGGCTCAGTATTTT. It is translated as CASSSGLAAQYF.

The gene calls are TRBV12-3 or TRBV12-4 and TRBJ2-4; 7 nucleotides line up with TRBD1. V shed 5 bases, J shed 11 bases, and the junction held 9 bases outside the gene matches. The CDR3 sequence is 13 residues long. The CDR3, as DNA: TGTGCCAGCAGTATTGGACAGGTCCAGGTTCAGTACTTC. It yields the protein CASSIGQVQVQYF.

This clone was seen ten or more times. The gene calls are TRBV10-3 and TRBJ1-2, with 9 bases aligning to TRBD1. The CDR3 has 13 amino acids. Germline-derived CDR1 and CDR2 are ENHRY and SYGVKD. V was pared by 5 bases and J by 5 bases, with 3 bases of the junction left unmatched. The CDR3 reads CAISQDRGYGYTF. CDR3 DNA: TGTGCCATCAGTCAGGACAGGGGTTATGGCTACACCTTC.

The chain carries TRBV2 and TRBJ2-5, with D perhaps matching TRBD2 (6 bases). The CDR3 has 15 amino acids. V was pared by 5 bases and J by 5 bases, with 18 bases between. The V gene's germline CDR1 is SNHLY and CDR2 FYNNEI. The DNA for the CDR3 is TGTGCCAGCAGTCCCCAGGGAGGACGCGGGGAGACCCAGTACTTC. It codes for CASSPQGGRGETQYF.

In this sample, this clone turned up once. This rearrangement joins TRBV11-3 to TRBJ2-1; TRBD1 aligns across 7 bases. Germline loops: CDR1 SGHNT, CDR2 YENEEA. Trimming took 5 bases from V and 7 from J; bases not matched to a gene: 2. The CDR3 contains 12 residues. The CDR3 nucleotides are TGTGCCAGCAGCGCACAGGGGAATGAGCAGTTCTTC. Its translation: CASSAQGNEQFF.

Only one count was recorded for this clone. This chain joins TRBV11-2 and TRBJ1-2; the D gene is possibly TRBD1 (6 bases). The germline gives CDR1 SGHAT, CDR2 FQNNGV. This CDR3 region has 13 residues. The V end was cut by 6 bases, the J end by 2 bases, with 10 bases between. CDR3 protein: CASRSGQNYGYTF. DNA of the CDR3: TGTGCCAGCAGGTCGGGACAAAACTATGGCTACACCTTC.

This clone was counted only a few times. The chain carries TRBV15 and TRBJ2-3, with D unclear. V dropped 0 bases and J dropped 4 bases, with 11 bases sitting between them. The CDR3 loop spans 15 amino acids. Germline V gene lookup returns CDR1 LNHNV and CDR2 YYDKDF (reference sequence). In nucleotides, the CDR3 is TGTGCCACCAGCAGAGATGGTAGTAGTTCAGATACGCAGTATTTT. It codes for CATSRDGSSSDTQYF.

This chain links TRBV27 with TRBJ1-5; D remains ambiguous. Germline CDR1 is MNHEY and CDR2 is SMNVEV (reference sequence). V was clipped by 3 bases and J by 2 bases, with 11 bases between them. CDR3 size: 15 residues. For the CDR3, the DNA is TGTGCCAGCAGTTTGAGCGGCAGACGCAATCAGCCCCAGCATTTT. This encodes CASSLSGRRNQPQHF.

This chain connects TRBV29-1 to TRBJ2-2, with 8 bases matching TRBD2. This CDR3 region has 21 residues. Trimming at V came to 2 bases and at J to 0 bases, leaving 20 bases not matched to a gene. Germline-derived CDR1 and CDR2 are SQVTM and ANQGSEA. CDR3 region: CSVEFLISGGVGLANTGELFF. The DNA for the CDR3 is TGCAGCGTTGAATTTTTAATATCGGGGGGGGTCGGACTTGCGAACACCGGGGAGCTGTTTTTT.

V usage is TRBV11-2 and J usage is TRBJ1-1; 8 positions agree with TRBD1. The germline V gene encodes CDR1 SGHAT and CDR2 FQNNGV. The J segment lost 6 bases and the V segment lost 5 bases, leaving 8 bases of the junction unmatched. CDR3 length equals 14 residues. The CDR3 nucleotides read TGTGCCAGCAGCCAGGTGAGGACAGGGCCTGAAGCTTTCTTT. Translating gives CASSQVRTGPEAFF.

This clone was observed a single time. J is TRBJ2-1 and V is TRBV29-1, with D possibly matching TRBD1 (6 bases). The V gene lost 2 bases and the J gene lost 8 bases, with 13 bases spanning the gap. Germline V gives CDR1 SQVTM, CDR2 ANQGSEA. This CDR3 has 13 residues. In DNA, the CDR3 is TGCAGCGTTGAACTGCCGGGACACCATGAGCAGTTCTTC. It specifies CSVELPGHHEQFF.